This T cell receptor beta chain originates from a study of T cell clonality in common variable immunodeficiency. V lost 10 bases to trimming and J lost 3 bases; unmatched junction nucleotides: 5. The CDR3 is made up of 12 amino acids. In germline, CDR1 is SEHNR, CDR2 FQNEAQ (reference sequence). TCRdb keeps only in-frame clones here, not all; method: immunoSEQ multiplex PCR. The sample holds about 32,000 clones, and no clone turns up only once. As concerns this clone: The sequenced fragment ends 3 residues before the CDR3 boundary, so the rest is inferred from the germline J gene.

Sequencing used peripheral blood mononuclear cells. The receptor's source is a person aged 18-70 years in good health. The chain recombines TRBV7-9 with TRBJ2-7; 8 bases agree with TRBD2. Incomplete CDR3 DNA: TGTGCCACCGGGGGGGGGAACTACGAG. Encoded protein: CATGGGNYE. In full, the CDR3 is CATGGGNYEQYF.